Each of the 4 T cell receptor beta chains below was sequenced from the same sample in a study of blood T cell repertoires in COVID-19. Method: immunoSEQ multiplex PCR; TCRdb's copy keeps in-frame clones and lacks some. Altogether fewer than 500,000 clones are present, 80% to 90% being singletons, with the ten largest covering less than 0.95%. The source material was peripheral blood. These receptors all come from a man between 18 and 35 years old with COVID-19, enrolled during active disease.

This chain joins TRBV6-2 or TRBV6-3 and TRBJ2-5; D might be TRBD2 (5 bases). The CDR3 has 13 residues. Germline values: CDR1 MNHEY, CDR2 SVGEGT. Trimming took 2 bases from V and 10 from J, leaving 14 bases between them. The CDR3 DNA is TGTGCCAGCAGTTACGCAGCGGTTCGCGACCAGTACTTC. Protein product: CASSYAAVRDQYF.

The chain combines TRBV10-1 with TRBJ2-1; maybe TRBD1 (5 bases). The CDR3 extends over 13 amino acids. V was pared by 3 bases and J by 9 bases, with 12 bases between. Germline loops: CDR1 WNHNN, CDR2 SYGVQD (reference sequence). The CDR3 DNA reads as TGCGCCAGCAGTGATCAGGGCGGTAGTGAGCAGTTCTTC. This gives the protein CASSDQGGSEQFF.

This sequence joins TRBV6-5 and TRBJ1-3; possible D gene TRBD1, 5 bases. Trimming cost V 5 bases and J 3 bases, with 8 bases left between them. This CDR3 is built from 13 residues. Germline CDR1 and CDR2: MNHEY and SVGAGI. The CDR3 coding sequence is TGTGCCAGCAGTCCAGGGCATGGAAACACCATATATTTT. Its protein is CASSPGHGNTIYF.

The chain joins TRBV6-1 to TRBJ2-2; TRBD2 is a possible D gene (6 bases). CDR3 length: 16 residues. The V and J ends lost 4 bases and 7 bases respectively, with 19 bases between them. CDR1 MNHNS and CDR2 SASEGT come from the germline V gene. CDR3 sequence reads: CASSAGRGSLGGELFF. DNA of the CDR3: TGTGCCAGCAGTGCGGGGCGGGGTAGCCTAGGCGGGGAGCTGTTTTTT.